This T cell receptor beta chain was sequenced in a study of CD8 T cells in ankylosing spondylitis. Unmatched junction bases numbered 7, after V lost 6 bases and J lost 3 bases. Per germline, CDR1 MNHNS and CDR2 SASEGT. This CDR3 is 15 amino acids long. In its sample, this clonotype was seen a few times. The antigen is not known. Library preparation for TCR beta used quantitative 5'-RACE with molecular barcodes. TCRdb recomputed calls from the 5' RACE reads with MiXCR, one row per CDR3 protein. The sample carries 200,000 to 250,000 distinct CDR3 sequences, about a quarter recorded once. Study-level results: Reportedly, disease-linked clones are significantly enriched in ankylosing spondylitis patients' matched synovial fluid. Ankylosing spondylitis blood appeared to carry a characteristic TCR beta motif of 7 or 8 highly homologous variants. Disease-linked clones displayed a CD8+ phenotype and appeared relatively rarely in peripheral blood.

The origin of this receptor is a male donor with ankylosing spondylitis or in good health (not recorded which). V usage is TRBV6-1 and J usage is TRBJ1-4, with 7 bases aligning to TRBD1. Material for sequencing was blood, either unsorted or a sorted T cell fraction (not recorded which). CDR3 sequence: CASSHPTGANEKLFF. The DNA of the CDR3 is TGTGCCAGCAGCCACCCCACAGGGGCTAATGAAAAACTGTTTTTT.